The next 31 T cell receptor beta chains were all read from a single sample in a study of control samples from healthy donors and cancer patients. Method: immunoSEQ multiplex PCR; TCRdb's copy keeps in-frame clones and lacks some. The sample yields tens of thousands of clones, approximately 84% seen once. Sequences were obtained from PBMCs. The receptor set was obtained from a man aged 70-80 years with lung cancer.

V and J are TRBV15 and TRBJ2-4; TRBD1 is a possible D gene (5 bases). Germline values: CDR1 LNHNV, CDR2 YYDKDF (reference sequence). V was shortened by 4 bases and J by 0 bases, with 10 bases between the two germline ends. This CDR3 region has 15 residues. The CDR3 here is CATSKAGIAKNIQYF. For the CDR3, the DNA is TGTGCCACCAGCAAAGCAGGGATAGCCAAAAACATTCAGTACTTC. Full variable domain (remainder filled in from reference TRBV15 and TRBJ2-4): DAMVIQNPRYQVTQFGKPVTLSCSQTLNHNVMYWYQQKSSQAPKLLFHYYDKDFNNEADTPDNFQSRRPNTSFCFLDIRSPGLGDTAMYLCATSKAGIAKNIQYFGAGTRLSVL.

The rearrangement uses TRBV7-9 and TRBJ2-1, with 7 bases fitting TRBD2. In germline, CDR1 is SEHNR, CDR2 FQNEAQ (reference sequence). This CDR3 has 16 residues. Trimming took 10 bases from V and 7 from J; bases not matched to a gene: 19. CDR3 sequence reads: CATQPRSSGDWNEQFF. The CDR3 DNA sequence: TGTGCCACCCAACCACGGTCCAGCGGGGATTGGAATGAGCAGTTCTTC.

This clone has only a few counts. The genes are TRBV5-1 and TRBJ2-2; D is unclear. Trimming cost V 6 bases and J 0 bases, with 9 bases left between them. In germline, CDR1 is SGHRS, CDR2 YFSETQ. The CDR3 sequence is 14 residues long. CDR3 in DNA: TGCGCCAGCACGAGTTACACGAACACCGGGGAGCTGTTTTTT. This gives the protein CASTSYTNTGELFF.

The chain recombines TRBV9 with TRBJ2-1; 11 nucleotides align to TRBD2. V was clipped by 3 bases and J by 8 bases; unmatched bases: 16. CDR1 and CDR2 from the germline V gene are SGDLS and YYNGEE. The CDR3 is 18 residues long. In nucleotides, the CDR3 is TGTGCCAGCAGCGGTCCGATACTAGCGGGGGTCGGTAGCGATGAGCAGTTCTTC. Translating it yields CASSGPILAGVGSDEQFF.

This chain connects TRBV6-5 to TRBJ1-2, with a tentative D call TRBD1 (5 bases). The CDR3 is 14 residues long. Looked up from germline, CDR1 is MNHEY and CDR2 is SVGAGI. The V end was cut by 4 bases, the J end by 3 bases, with 12 bases between. DNA of the CDR3: TGTGCCAGCAGTTTACGGAGGGGCTACTATGGCTACACCTTC. This sequence encodes CASSLRRGYYGYTF.

The table lists this clone with a count of one. CDR3 DNA: TGTGCCAGCAGCGTAGGGGACCTTACCTACGAGCAGTACTTC. Translated: CASSVGDLTYEQYF. The J gene is TRBJ2-7, the V gene TRBV9; D may be TRBD1 or TRBD2 (5 bases each). CDR1 and CDR2 from the germline V gene are SGDLS and YYNGEE. V gave up 0 bases and J gave up 2 bases, with 9 bases separating them. CDR3 length: 14 residues.

The chain couples TRBV30 to TRBJ1-5, with 8 bases lining up with TRBD1. Trimming at V came to 5 bases and at J to 4 bases, leaving 4 bases not matched to a gene. The CDR3 runs 13 residues. Germline CDR1 GTSNPN, CDR2 SVGIG (reference sequence). The chain's CDR3 is CAWGDRGNQPQHF. The CDR3 DNA reads as TGTGCCTGGGGAGACAGGGGAAATCAGCCCCAGCATTTT. Based on the CDR3 plus reference TRBV30 and TRBJ1-5, the full variable domain is SQTIHQWPATLVQPVGSPLSLECTVEGTSNPNLYWYRQAAGRGLQLLFYSVGIGQISSEVPQNLSASRPQDRQFILSSKKLLLSDSGFYLCAWGDRGNQPQHFGDGTRLSIL.

The chain uses TRBV5-1 and TRBJ1-2, with 7 bases that match TRBD1. Trimming removed 9 bases from V and 3 bases from J; junction bases left unmatched: 8. This CDR3 has 13 residues. Germline V gene data show CDR1 as SGHRS and CDR2 as YFSETQ. The CDR3 sequence is CATGEGGHYGYTF. The CDR3 DNA follows: TGCGCCACCGGTGAAGGGGGCCACTATGGCTACACCTTC.

The V call is TRBV7-3, the J call TRBJ2-2; D is ambiguous. This CDR3 has 13 residues. With 5 bases removed from V and 5 bases from J, the gap between germline ends came to 9 bases. Germline V gene data show CDR1 as SGHTA and CDR2 as FQGTGA. CDR3 region: CASSPKMTGELFF. The DNA for the CDR3 is TGTGCCAGCAGCCCCAAGATGACCGGGGAGCTGTTTTTT.

CDR3 bases: TGTGCCAGCAGCTCCCTGCGGGGGGCAGGCGATGAGCAGTTCTTC. It specifies CASSSLRGAGDEQFF. The gene calls are TRBV6-6 and TRBJ2-1, with TRBD2 matching 8 bases. Germline lookup yields CDR1 MNHNY and CDR2 SVGAGI (reference sequence). J gave up 8 bases and V 6 bases, and 12 bases lay outside the gene matches. This CDR3 region has 15 residues.

The V call is TRBV6-2 or TRBV6-3, the J call TRBJ1-3; 7 bases map to TRBD1. CDR3 size: 16 residues. Germline CDR1 is MNHEY and CDR2 is SVGEGT. The V segment lost 6 bases and the J segment 2 bases; nucleotides outside the gene matches: 10. The CDR3 loop reads CASSIAGTVTGNTIYF. The CDR3 DNA is TGTGCCAGCAGCATCGCCGGGACAGTCACTGGAAACACCATATATTTT.

This rearrangement joins TRBV12-3 or TRBV12-4 to TRBJ1-4; D ambiguous. Trimming took off 4 bases at V and 10 bases at J, with 10 bases between the two ends. This CDR3 is built from 12 residues. For the CDR3, the DNA is TGTGCCAGCAGTTCCCGATCCCTAAAACTGTTTTTT. Its translation is CASSSRSLKLFF.

CDR3 amino acids: CASSQDGRVYGYTF. For the CDR3, the DNA is TGTGCCAGCAGCCAAGACGGCAGGGTCTATGGCTACACCTTC. V and J are TRBV4-2 and TRBJ1-2; possible D gene TRBD1, 5 bases. CDR3 size: 14 residues. Trimming left V 0 bases short and J 4 bases short, with 9 bases between. The V gene's germline CDR1 is LGHNA and CDR2 YNFKEQ.

The chain has TRBV10-2 and TRBJ2-3, with TRBD2 matching 14 bases. This CDR3 region has 14 residues. Trimming removed 9 bases from V and 5 bases from J; junction bases left unmatched: 4. Germline CDR1 reads WSHSY; CDR2 reads SAAADI. The CDR3 protein is CASRTSGGKDTQYF. In DNA, the CDR3 is TGCGCCAGTCGGACTAGCGGGGGGAAAGATACGCAGTATTTT.

The J gene is TRBJ2-4, the V gene TRBV5-1, with 13 positions matching TRBD2. V gave up 4 bases and J gave up 9 bases; unmatched junction bases: 7. Per germline, CDR1 SGHRS and CDR2 YFSETQ. The CDR3 runs 15 residues. The CDR3 bases are TGCGCCAGCAGCCCTGGACTAGCGGGGGTCCTCATTCAGTACTTC. Its translation is CASSPGLAGVLIQYF.

The chain carries TRBV19 and TRBJ2-4; TRBD2 matches at 8 bases. V shed 5 bases and J 1 base; nucleotides not matched to a gene: 4. The germline CDR1 and CDR2 sequences are LNHDA and SQIVND (reference sequence). This CDR3 comprises 15 residues. This CDR3 reads CASSAGGGAKNIQYF. The CDR3 DNA reads TGTGCCAGTAGTGCCGGCGGGGGGGCCAAAAACATTCAGTACTTC.

The chain recombines TRBV21-1 with TRBJ1-5. TRBV21-1 is designated a pseudogene. CDR3 length: 15 residues. The CDR3 region has the DNA TGTGCCAGCAGCAAGGGCGGGGGGCGCAATCAGCCCCAGCATTTT. Its translation is CASSKGGGRNQPQHF.

This clone was seen a handful of times. The rearrangement links TRBV30 to TRBJ1-1, with no clear D. The CDR3 spans 11 residues. Trimming pared 4 bases from V and 1 base from J, leaving 4 bases between. Looked up from germline, CDR1 is GTSNPN and CDR2 is SVGIG (reference sequence). CDR3 region: CAWNRNTEAFF. The CDR3 region has the DNA TGTGCCTGGAACAGGAACACTGAAGCTTTCTTT.

In this sample, this clone turned up a few times. The chain joins TRBV10-3 to TRBJ2-3; D may be TRBD2 (6 bases). Trimming stripped 0 bases from V and 6 bases from J, with 10 bases between. Germline CDR1 is ENHRY and CDR2 is SYGVKD. The CDR3 runs to 14 residues. The CDR3 loop reads CAISESGGLDTQYF. CDR3 bases: TGTGCCATCAGTGAGTCTGGGGGACTTGATACGCAGTATTTT.

V and J are TRBV5-1 and TRBJ1-1, with TRBD1 as a possible D gene (6 bases). Trimming cost V 1 base and J 0 bases, with 13 bases left between them. The CDR3 covers 16 residues. Germline CDR1 reads SGHRS; CDR2 reads YFSETQ. The CDR3 nucleotides read TGCGCCAGCAGCTTGTTGGCAGGGGCTATGAACACTGAAGCTTTCTTT. Its protein is CASSLLAGAMNTEAFF. The whole variable domain, filled in from reference TRBV5-1 and TRBJ1-1, reads KAGVTQTPRYLIKTRGQQVTLSCSPISGHRSVSWYQQTPGQGLQFLFEYFSETQRNKGNFPGRFSGRQFSNSRSEMNVSTLELGDSALYLCASSLLAGAMNTEAFFGQGTRLTVV.

V usage is TRBV19 and J usage is TRBJ1-1, with D perhaps TRBD1 (5 bases). V was cut by 3 bases and J by 4 bases, with 9 bases left in between. Germline V gene lookup returns CDR1 LNHDA and CDR2 SQIVND (reference sequence). The CDR3 covers 13 residues. The CDR3 nucleotides read TGTGCCAGTAGTATCCCAGGGACCACTGAAGCTTTCTTT. This gives the protein CASSIPGTTEAFF.

This clone came up once. The chain carries TRBV19 and TRBJ1-5, with unresolved D. The CDR3 has 15 residues. The germline V and J ends were trimmed by 1 base and 7 bases, with 14 bases remaining between them. Germline values: CDR1 LNHDA, CDR2 SQIVND (reference sequence). The CDR3, as DNA: TGTGCCAGTAGTATAGGTTGGGGAGGAGGACAGCCCCAGCATTTT. This sequence encodes CASSIGWGGGQPQHF.

The J gene is TRBJ2-1, the V gene TRBV5-4; 13 nucleotides match TRBD2. CDR1 SGHNT and CDR2 YYREEE come from the germline V gene (reference sequence). V gave up 4 bases and J gave up 1 base; unmatched junction bases: 8. The CDR3 covers 18 residues. The CDR3 coding sequence is TGTGCCAGCAGCCAAGGACTAGCGGGGGCCTATTCCTACAATGAGCAGTTCTTC. It encodes CASSQGLAGAYSYNEQFF.

This chain links TRBV7-8 with TRBJ1-5; the D gene is possibly TRBD1 (6 bases). The germline V gene encodes CDR1 SGHVS and CDR2 FQNEAQ. V was cut by 2 bases and J by 4 bases, with 12 bases left in between. This CDR3 has 15 residues. The CDR3 protein is CASSLSTGINQPQHF. CDR3 in DNA: TGTGCCAGCAGCTTAAGTACAGGGATAAATCAGCCCCAGCATTTT.

Notes on this clone: Distinct nucleotide sequences in the sample also encode this CDR3. This chain joins TRBV7-2 and TRBJ2-7; unclear D gene. Trimming left V 4 bases short and J 0 bases short, with 13 bases between. CDR3 length: 15 residues. Germline V gene data show CDR1 as SGHTA and CDR2 as FQGNSA. The CDR3 DNA is TGTGCCAGCAGCTCGGATCCCATTAGCTCCTACGAGCAGTACTTC. It encodes CASSSDPISSYEQYF.

The V call is TRBV7-2, the J call TRBJ2-3; 11 bases agree with TRBD1. Germline V lookup: CDR1 SGHTA, CDR2 FQGNSA. The CDR3 length is 18 residues. The V gene end was trimmed by 2 bases and the J gene end by 3 bases; junction bases not matched to a gene: 10. The CDR3 DNA follows: TGTGCCAGCAGCTTAACCGGGACAGGGGGAAAAAGGACAGATACGCAGTATTTT. It encodes CASSLTGTGGKRTDTQYF.

This clone was seen a few times. The J gene is TRBJ1-1, the V gene TRBV4-3; D gene ambiguous. The CDR3 contains 15 residues. Germline V gene lookup returns CDR1 LGHNA and CDR2 YSLEER. V lost 2 bases, J lost 5 bases, and 15 bases lay in between. The CDR3 protein is CASSQQGRSGTEAFF. The CDR3 DNA sequence: TGCGCCAGCAGCCAACAAGGACGGTCGGGAACTGAAGCTTTCTTT.

The chain uses TRBV30 and TRBJ1-5; 11 bases fit TRBD1. This CDR3 contains 15 residues. V dropped 8 bases and J dropped 6; count of bases not matched to a gene: 12. The germline gives CDR1 GTSNPN, CDR2 SVGIG (reference sequence). CDR3 sequence: CAGALAGTGGQPQHF. DNA for the CDR3: TGTGCCGGGGCGCTAGCCGGGACAGGGGGTCAGCCCCAGCATTTT. Complete variable domain (other parts from reference TRBV30 and TRBJ1-5): SQTIHQWPATLVQPVGSPLSLECTVEGTSNPNLYWYRQAAGRGLQLLFYSVGIGQISSEVPQNLSASRPQDRQFILSSKKLLLSDSGFYLCAGALAGTGGQPQHFGDGTRLSIL.

This sequence joins TRBV6-5 and TRBJ1-1; 8 positions agree with TRBD1. The V and J ends lost 4 bases and 4 bases, in that order; junction bases with no gene match: 5. Germline lookup yields CDR1 MNHEY and CDR2 SVGAGI. CDR3 length: 14 amino acids. The DNA of the CDR3 is TGTGCCAGCAGTTCTCAGGGGGCTGTCACTGAAGCTTTCTTT. It specifies CASSSQGAVTEAFF.

The rearrangement joins TRBV12-5 to TRBJ1-3; no firm D call. The V gene's germline CDR1 is LGHNT and CDR2 FRNRAP. Between the trimmed V and J ends, which lost 2 bases and 0 bases, there was a span of 14 bases. The CDR3 is 17 amino acids. The CDR3: CASGLIMTINSGNTIYF. CDR3 nucleotides: TGTGCTAGTGGTTTGATTATGACCATCAACTCTGGAAACACCATATATTTT.

V usage is TRBV9 and J usage is TRBJ2-6; TRBD2 might be the D (6 bases). Trimming removed 0 bases from V and 4 bases from J, with 8 bases in between. The CDR3 has 15 amino acids. In germline, CDR1 is SGDLS, CDR2 YYNGEE. The DNA for the CDR3 is TGTGCCAGCAGCGTAGCCGGGAGCGGGGCCAACGTCCTGACTTTC. Its translation: CASSVAGSGANVLTF. Using reference TRBV9 and TRBJ2-6 for the parts outside the CDR3, the full variable domain is DSGVTQTPKHLITATGQRVTLRCSPRSGDLSVYWYQQSLDQGLQFLIQYYNGEERAKGNILERFSAQQFPDLHSELNLSSLELGDSALYFCASSVAGSGANVLTFGAGSRLTVL.